The rows below give T cell receptor beta chains drawn from one sample of a study of T-cell reconstitution after alpha-beta-depleted transplantation in children. TCRdb re-derived calls from the PCR reads in MiXCR, one entry per CDR3 protein. The sample shows about 90,000 distinct CDR3 sequences, roughly 8% of them seen only once. Source: PBMCs from the stem cell graft donor, taken from the stem cell graft. The receptors were sampled from a human donor who donated a stem cell graft to a child with congenital amegakaryocytic thrombocytopenia. The conserved cysteine and the conserved F or W are not part of the CDR3 here.

ASSSELITDTQY | TRBJ2-3 | 12 | TRBV5-1
ASSFERGGLGEQF | TRBJ2-1 | 13 | TRBV6-6
ASSLSPSSYEQY | TRBJ2-7 | 12 | TRBV5-5
ASSYYSDGNYGYT | TRBJ1-2 | 13 | TRBV6-5
ALSIDYSPYEQY | TRBJ2-7 | 12 | TRBV30
ASSPDTTYEQY | TRBJ2-7 | 11 | TRBV18
SAPPTGYGYT | TRBJ1-2 | 10 | TRBV20-1
ASSSAEVRVEETQY | TRBJ2-5 | 14 | TRBV28
SARVRGGFNSPLH | TRBJ1-6 | 13 | TRBV20-1
ASSPTGGETQY | TRBJ2-5 | 11 | TRBV18
ASSLEYTQY | TRBJ2-3 | 9 | TRBV12-3/TRBV12-4
ASSLGAGTTHEQY | TRBJ2-7 | 13 | TRBV7-6
ASSLDSKSTDTQY | TRBJ2-3 | 13 | TRBV5-1
ASSPLDSTYEQY | TRBJ2-7 | 12 | TRBV18
SASENEKLF | TRBJ1-4 | 9 | TRBV20-1
SARPRGQGVYNEQF | TRBJ2-1 | 14 | TRBV20-1
SAMDRGLSLHEQF | TRBJ2-1 | 13 | TRBV20-1
CARGDHAGGQFEQY | TRBJ2-7 | 14 | TRBV20-1
SVIPGLSTDTQY | TRBJ2-3 | 12 | TRBV29-1
ASSPRLAGVTDTQY | TRBJ2-3 | 14 | TRBV4-2
SATRLAEQF | TRBJ2-1 | 9 | TRBV20-1
SASGGVDTQY | TRBJ2-3 | 10 | TRBV20-1
SARDVYGYT | TRBJ1-2 | 9 | TRBV29-1
ASSARTGRGQETQY | TRBJ2-5 | 14 | TRBV7-6
ASSPGLAGGAEQF | TRBJ2-1 | 13 | TRBV11-2
ASSHGQLYEQY | TRBJ2-7 | 11 | TRBV7-8
ASRGGGRLNTEAF | TRBJ1-1 | 13 | TRBV5-1
ASSVQGAPGGYT | TRBJ1-2 | 12 | TRBV12-3/TRBV12-4
ASKGQYNTEAF | TRBJ1-1 | 11 | TRBV6-5
ASSVNTGGGTDTQY | TRBJ2-3 | 14 | TRBV9
ASSYGGGGNEQF | TRBJ2-1 | 12 | TRBV6-5
ASSLVSQGEKLF | TRBJ1-4 | 12 | TRBV5-1
ASSPSRAETQY | TRBJ2-5 | 11 | TRBV12-3/TRBV12-4
ASSSSPIGRVEKLF | TRBJ1-4 | 14 | TRBV5-1
ASSLEDVLPQETQY | TRBJ2-5 | 14 | TRBV5-1
ASSTGTGVFDIQY | TRBJ2-4 | 13 | TRBV18
ASSEAETFTDTQY | TRBJ2-3 | 13 | TRBV2
ASSSPAGVGDTQY | TRBJ2-3 | 13 | TRBV7-3
ASSLAPFDRGGEAF | TRBJ1-1 | 14 | TRBV5-1
SATQAGVWLRDEQF | TRBJ2-1 | 14 | TRBV20-1
ASSPDGSNQPQH | TRBJ1-5 | 12 | TRBV12-3/TRBV12-4
ASSPGGTVRSEQF | TRBJ2-1 | 13 | TRBV5-5
ASSPTGDSLDGYT | TRBJ1-2 | 13 | TRBV7-8
ASSFLDRSEKLF | TRBJ1-4 | 12 | TRBV28
ASADRANTGELF | TRBJ2-2 | 12 | TRBV19
ASRAPGGSGANVLT | TRBJ2-6 | 14 | TRBV4-1
ASSPWDRVTRGELF | TRBJ2-2 | 14 | TRBV7-9
ASRDVRGPGNTIY | TRBJ1-3 | 13 | TRBV6-1
ASRTEANYGYT | TRBJ1-2 | 11 | TRBV25-1
ASSYPAGAGLNTGELF | TRBJ2-2 | 16 | TRBV6-5
ASRAGLAADTQY | TRBJ2-3 | 12 | TRBV5-1